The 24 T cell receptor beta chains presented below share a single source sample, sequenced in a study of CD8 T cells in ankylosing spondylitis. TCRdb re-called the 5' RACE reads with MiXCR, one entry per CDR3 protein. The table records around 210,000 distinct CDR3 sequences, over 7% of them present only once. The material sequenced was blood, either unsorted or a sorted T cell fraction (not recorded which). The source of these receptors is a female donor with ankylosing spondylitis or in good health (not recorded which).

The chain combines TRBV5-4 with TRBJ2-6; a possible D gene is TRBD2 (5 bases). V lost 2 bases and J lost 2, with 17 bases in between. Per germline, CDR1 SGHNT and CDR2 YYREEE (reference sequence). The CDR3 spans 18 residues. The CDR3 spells CASSLPGVGGAGANVLTF. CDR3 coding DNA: TGTGCCAGCAGCTTACCAGGAGTTGGAGGAGCTGGGGCCAACGTCCTGACTTTC.

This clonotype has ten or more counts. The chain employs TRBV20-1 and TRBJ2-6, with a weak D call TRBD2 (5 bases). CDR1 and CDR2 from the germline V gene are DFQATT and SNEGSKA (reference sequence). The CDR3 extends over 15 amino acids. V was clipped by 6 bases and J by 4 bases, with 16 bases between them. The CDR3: CSAGVEAYGANVLTF. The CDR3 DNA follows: TGCAGTGCCGGGGTCGAGGCTTACGGGGCCAACGTCCTGACTTTC.

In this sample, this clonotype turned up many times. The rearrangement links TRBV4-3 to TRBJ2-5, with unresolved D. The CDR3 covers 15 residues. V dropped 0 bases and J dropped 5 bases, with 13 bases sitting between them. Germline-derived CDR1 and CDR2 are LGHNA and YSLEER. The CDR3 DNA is TGCGCCAGCAGCCAAGAAGGCCTAGTTGGGGAGACCCAGTACTTC. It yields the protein CASSQEGLVGETQYF.

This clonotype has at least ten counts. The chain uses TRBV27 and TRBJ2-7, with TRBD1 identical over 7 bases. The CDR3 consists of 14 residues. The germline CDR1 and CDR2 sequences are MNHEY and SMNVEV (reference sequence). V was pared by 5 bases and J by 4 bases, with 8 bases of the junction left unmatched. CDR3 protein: CASSLDRRSYEQYF. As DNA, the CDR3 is TGTGCCAGCAGTCTGGACAGGCGGAGTTACGAGCAGTACTTC.

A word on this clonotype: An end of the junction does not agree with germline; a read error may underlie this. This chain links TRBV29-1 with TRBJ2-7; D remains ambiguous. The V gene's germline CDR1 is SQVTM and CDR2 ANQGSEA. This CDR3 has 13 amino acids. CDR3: CGVMTLLGYEQYF. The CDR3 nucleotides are TGCGGCGTTATGACCCTTTTGGGTTACGAGCAGTACTTC.

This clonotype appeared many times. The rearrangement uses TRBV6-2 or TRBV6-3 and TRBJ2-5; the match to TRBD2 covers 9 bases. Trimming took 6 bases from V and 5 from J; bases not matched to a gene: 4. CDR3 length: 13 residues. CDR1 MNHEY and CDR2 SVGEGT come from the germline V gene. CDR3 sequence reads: CASRAGGRETQYF. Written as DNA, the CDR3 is TGTGCCAGCAGAGCGGGAGGTCGGGAGACCCAGTACTTC.

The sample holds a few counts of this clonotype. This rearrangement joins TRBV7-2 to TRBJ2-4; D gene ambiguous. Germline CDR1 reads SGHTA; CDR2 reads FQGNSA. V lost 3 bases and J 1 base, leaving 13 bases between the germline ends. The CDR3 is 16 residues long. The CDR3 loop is CASSFPGWQAKNIQYF. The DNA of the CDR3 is TGTGCCAGCAGCTTCCCTGGCTGGCAGGCCAAAAACATTCAGTACTTC.

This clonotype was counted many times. DNA of the CDR3: TGCAGTGCAGCCCAGGGAGGGGGCACTGAAGCTTTCTTT. Its translation is CSAAQGGGTEAFF. The chain carries TRBV20-1 and TRBJ1-1, with a possible D match to TRBD1 (6 bases). The CDR3 contains 13 residues. Germline lookup yields CDR1 DFQATT and CDR2 SNEGSKA (reference sequence). Trimming stripped 6 bases from V and 4 bases from J, with 15 bases between.

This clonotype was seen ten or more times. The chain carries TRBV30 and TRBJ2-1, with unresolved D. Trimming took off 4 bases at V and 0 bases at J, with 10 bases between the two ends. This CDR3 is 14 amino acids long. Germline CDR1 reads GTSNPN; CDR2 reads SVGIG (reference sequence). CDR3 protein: CAWNQRSSYNEQFF. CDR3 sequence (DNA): TGTGCCTGGAATCAGCGAAGCTCCTACAATGAGCAGTTCTTC. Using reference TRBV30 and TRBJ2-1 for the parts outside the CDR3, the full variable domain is SQTIHQWPATLVQPVGSPLSLECTVEGTSNPNLYWYRQAAGRGLQLLFYSVGIGQISSEVPQNLSASRPQDRQFILSSKKLLLSDSGFYLCAWNQRSSYNEQFFGPGTRLTVL.

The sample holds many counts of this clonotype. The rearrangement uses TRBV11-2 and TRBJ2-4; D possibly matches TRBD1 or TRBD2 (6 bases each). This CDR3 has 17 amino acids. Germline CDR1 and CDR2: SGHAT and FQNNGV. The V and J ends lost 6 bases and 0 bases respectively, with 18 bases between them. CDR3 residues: CASSLLRGRLAKNIQYF. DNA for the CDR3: TGTGCCAGCAGTCTACTCCGGGGGCGGCTAGCCAAAAACATTCAGTACTTC. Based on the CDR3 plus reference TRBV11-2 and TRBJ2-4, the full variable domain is EAGVAQSPRYKIIEKRQSVAFWCNPISGHATLYWYQQILGQGPKLLIQFQNNGVVDDSQLPKDRFSAERLKGVDSTLKIQPAKLEDSAVYLCASSLLRGRLAKNIQYFGAGTRLSVL.

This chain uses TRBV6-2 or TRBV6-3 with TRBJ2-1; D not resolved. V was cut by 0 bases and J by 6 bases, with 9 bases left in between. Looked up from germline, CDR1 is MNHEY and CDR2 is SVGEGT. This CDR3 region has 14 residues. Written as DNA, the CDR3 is TGTGCCAGCAGTTACTCGAGGCCCACCAATGAGCAGTTCTTC. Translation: CASSYSRPTNEQFF.

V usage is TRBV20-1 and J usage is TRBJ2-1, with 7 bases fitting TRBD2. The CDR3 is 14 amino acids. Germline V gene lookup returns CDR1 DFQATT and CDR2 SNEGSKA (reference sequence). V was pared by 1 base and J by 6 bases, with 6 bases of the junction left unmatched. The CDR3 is CSARGRGGFNEQFF. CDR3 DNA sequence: TGCAGTGCTAGAGGTCGGGGAGGGTTCAATGAGCAGTTCTTC.

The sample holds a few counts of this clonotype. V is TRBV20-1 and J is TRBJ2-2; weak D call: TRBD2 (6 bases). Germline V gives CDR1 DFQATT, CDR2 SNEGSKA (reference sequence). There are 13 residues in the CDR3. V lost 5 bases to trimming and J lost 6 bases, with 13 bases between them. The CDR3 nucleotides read TGCAGTGCTCTTCGTACTAGCCCCGGGGAGCTGTTTTTT. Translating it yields CSALRTSPGELFF.

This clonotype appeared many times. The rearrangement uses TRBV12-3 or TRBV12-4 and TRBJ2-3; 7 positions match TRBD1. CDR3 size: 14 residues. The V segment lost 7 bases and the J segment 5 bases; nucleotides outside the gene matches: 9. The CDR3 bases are TGTGCCAGCAAATCAACAGGGGAAGGAGATACGCAGTATTTT. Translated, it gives CASKSTGEGDTQYF.

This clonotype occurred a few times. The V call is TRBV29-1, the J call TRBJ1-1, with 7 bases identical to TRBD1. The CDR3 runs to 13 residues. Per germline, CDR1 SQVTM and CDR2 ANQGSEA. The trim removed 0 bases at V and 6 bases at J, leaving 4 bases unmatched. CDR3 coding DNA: TGCAGCGTTGAAGAAGGGCAGGGGGCTGAAGCTTTCTTT. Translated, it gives CSVEEGQGAEAFF.

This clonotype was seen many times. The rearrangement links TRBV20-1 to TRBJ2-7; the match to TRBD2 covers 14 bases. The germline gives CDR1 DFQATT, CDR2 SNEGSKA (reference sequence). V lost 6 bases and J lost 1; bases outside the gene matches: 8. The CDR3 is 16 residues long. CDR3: CSAAGLAGVFSYEQYF. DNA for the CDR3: TGCAGTGCAGCGGGACTAGCGGGAGTATTTTCCTACGAGCAGTACTTC.

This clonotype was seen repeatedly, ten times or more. The CDR3 sequence: CASSGDRATMNTEAFF. CDR3 coding DNA: TGCGCCAGCAGTGGGGACAGGGCTACCATGAACACTGAAGCTTTCTTT. This sequence joins TRBV10-1 and TRBJ1-1, with 9 bases that match TRBD1. Germline loops: CDR1 WNHNN, CDR2 SYGVQD (reference sequence). V lost 4 bases, J lost 0 bases, and 6 bases stayed unmatched. CDR3 length equals 16 residues.

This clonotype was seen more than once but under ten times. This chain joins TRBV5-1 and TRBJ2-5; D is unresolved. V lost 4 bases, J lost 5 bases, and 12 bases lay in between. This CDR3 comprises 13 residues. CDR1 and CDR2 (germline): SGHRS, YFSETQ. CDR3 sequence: CASSDPPRETQYF. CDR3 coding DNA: TGCGCCAGCAGCGACCCACCAAGGGAGACCCAGTACTTC.

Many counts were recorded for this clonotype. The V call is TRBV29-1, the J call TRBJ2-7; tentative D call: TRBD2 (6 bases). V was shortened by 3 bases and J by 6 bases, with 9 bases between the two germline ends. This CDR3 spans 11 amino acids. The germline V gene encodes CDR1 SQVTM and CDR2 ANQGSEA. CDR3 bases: TGCAGCGTTGATTGGCGGGGCGAGCAGTACTTC. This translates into CSVDWRGEQYF.

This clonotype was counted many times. The CDR3 sequence is CASNHQTGVLSYTF. CDR3 in DNA: TGTGCCAGCAACCACCAGACAGGGGTCTTAAGCTACACCTTC. The V call is TRBV7-2, the J call TRBJ1-2; 8 positions match TRBD1. J was trimmed by 9 bases and V by 7 bases; bases with no gene match: 13. The CDR3 totals 14 residues. Germline V gene lookup returns CDR1 SGHTA and CDR2 FQGNSA.

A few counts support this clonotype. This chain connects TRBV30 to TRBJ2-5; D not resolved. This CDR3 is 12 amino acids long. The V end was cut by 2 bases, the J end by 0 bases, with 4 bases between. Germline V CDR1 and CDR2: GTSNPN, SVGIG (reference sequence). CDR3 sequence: CAWSPDQETQYF. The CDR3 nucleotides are TGTGCCTGGAGTCCAGACCAAGAGACCCAGTACTTC.

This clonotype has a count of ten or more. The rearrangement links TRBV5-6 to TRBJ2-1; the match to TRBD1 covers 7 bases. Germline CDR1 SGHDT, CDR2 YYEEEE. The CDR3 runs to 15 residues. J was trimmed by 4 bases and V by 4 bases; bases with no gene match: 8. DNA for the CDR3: TGTGCCAGCAGCCTGACAGGGTGGAATTACAATGAGCAGTTCTTC. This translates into CASSLTGWNYNEQFF.

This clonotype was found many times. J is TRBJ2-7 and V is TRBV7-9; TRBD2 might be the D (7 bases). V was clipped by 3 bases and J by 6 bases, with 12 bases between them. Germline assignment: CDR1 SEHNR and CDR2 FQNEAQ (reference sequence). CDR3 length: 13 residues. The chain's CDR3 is CASSFRGGGEQYF. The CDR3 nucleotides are TGTGCCAGCAGCTTTAGGGGGGGTGGCGAGCAGTACTTC.

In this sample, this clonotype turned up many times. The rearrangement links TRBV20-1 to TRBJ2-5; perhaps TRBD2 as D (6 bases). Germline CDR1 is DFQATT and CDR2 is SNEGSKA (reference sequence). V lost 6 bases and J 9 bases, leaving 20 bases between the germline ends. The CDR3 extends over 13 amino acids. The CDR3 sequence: CSAHLGARGPQYF. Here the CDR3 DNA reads TGCAGTGCCCACCTCGGGGCGCGGGGACCCCAGTACTTC.